These T cell receptor beta chains were read from a single sample in a study of beta chain features in type 1 diabetes. Generated by immunoSEQ multiplex PCR, the TCRdb table keeps only in-frame clones and is missing some. The sample has approximately 160,000 clones, 7.5% to 10% seen once. Sequenced input: central memory CD4+ T cells from blood. The receptors derive from a young man in good health. CDR3s include the opening cysteine and the closing phenylalanine or tryptophan. Each record gives: V gene, J gene, clone size, D gene, CDR3 protein, CDR3 DNA. D genes are given only for firm matches. Some rows mark clone size as missing; the rest say once, few, many or name a class of expanded clone.

V gene: TRBV18
J gene: TRBJ2-2
clone size: few
D gene: -
CDR3 protein: CASSPQFSGNTGELFF
CDR3 DNA: TGTGCCAGCTCACCACAATTTTCGGGGAACACCGGGGAGCTGTTTTTT

V gene: TRBV6-6
J gene: TRBJ2-7
clone size: -
D gene: -
CDR3 protein: CASSYYRDFYEQYF
CDR3 DNA: TGTGCCAGCAGTTACTACAGGGATTTCTACGAGCAGTACTTC

V gene: TRBV6-5
J gene: TRBJ2-3
clone size: few
D gene: -
CDR3 protein: CASTGTLTDTQYF
CDR3 DNA: TGTGCCAGCACCGGGACACTTACAGATACGCAGTATTTT

V gene: TRBV7-2
J gene: TRBJ2-1
clone size: few
D gene: TRBD2
CDR3 protein: CASSLPPRLAGAGNEQFF
CDR3 DNA: TGTGCCAGCAGCCTACCACCCCGACTAGCGGGAGCGGGGAATGAGCAGTTCTTC

V gene: TRBV5-1
J gene: TRBJ2-7
clone size: many
D gene: -
CDR3 protein: CASSLVSDEQYF
CDR3 DNA: TGCGCCAGCAGCCTCGTATCCGACGAGCAGTACTTC

V gene: TRBV29-1
J gene: TRBJ1-2
clone size: -
D gene: -
CDR3 protein: CSEGEGVGYTF
CDR3 DNA: TGCAGCGAGGGGGAAGGTGTTGGCTACACCTTC

V gene: TRBV7-9
J gene: TRBJ2-7
clone size: -
D gene: TRBD2
CDR3 protein: CASSLGTSGRYEQYF
CDR3 DNA: TGTGCCAGCAGCTTGGGGACTAGCGGGAGATACGAGCAGTACTTC

V gene: TRBV11-2
J gene: TRBJ2-5
clone size: few
D gene: TRBD2
CDR3 protein: CASSQPRGGRSLETQYF
CDR3 DNA: TGTGCCAGCAGCCAACCTAGGGGCGGGAGGAGCCTGGAGACCCAGTACTTC

V gene: TRBV2
J gene: TRBJ1-1
clone size: -
D gene: -
CDR3 protein: CATRGLRMNTEAFF
CDR3 DNA: TGTGCCACCAGGGGACTTCGTATGAACACTGAAGCTTTCTTT

V gene: TRBV25-1
J gene: TRBJ2-7
clone size: -
D gene: -
CDR3 protein: CASSESAGLYEQYF
CDR3 DNA: TGTGCCAGCAGTGAATCTGCGGGACTCTACGAGCAGTACTTC

V gene: TRBV7-9
J gene: TRBJ2-3
clone size: many
D gene: TRBD2
CDR3 protein: CASSLDPGLAGTQYF
CDR3 DNA: TGTGCCAGCAGCTTAGACCCGGGACTAGCGGGAACGCAGTATTTT

V gene: TRBV5-1
J gene: TRBJ2-1
clone size: few
D gene: TRBD2
CDR3 protein: CASSLGVAGGHEQFF
CDR3 DNA: TGCGCCAGCAGCTTGGGGGTAGCGGGAGGACATGAGCAGTTCTTC

V gene: TRBV4-1
J gene: TRBJ2-1
clone size: -
D gene: TRBD2
CDR3 protein: CASSLKRGQLRDEQFF
CDR3 DNA: TGCGCCAGCAGCCTCAAGCGGGGGCAGCTTCGCGATGAGCAGTTCTTC

V gene: TRBV7-2
J gene: TRBJ2-5
clone size: -
D gene: -
CDR3 protein: CASSLGGGRFQETQYF
CDR3 DNA: TGTGCCAGCAGCTTAGGTGGGGGCAGGTTCCAAGAGACCCAGTACTTC

V gene: TRBV7-2
J gene: TRBJ2-3
clone size: few
D gene: -
CDR3 protein: CASSEQGYETDTQYF
CDR3 DNA: TGTGCCAGCAGCGAACAGGGTTATGAAACAGATACGCAGTATTTT

V gene: TRBV29-1
J gene: TRBJ2-7
clone size: few
D gene: TRBD1
CDR3 protein: CSVGQGSGYEQYF
CDR3 DNA: TGCAGCGTTGGACAGGGGTCAGGCTACGAGCAGTACTTC

V gene: TRBV4-3
J gene: TRBJ1-1
clone size: few
D gene: -
CDR3 protein: CASSQDRNTEAFF
CDR3 DNA: TGCGCCAGCAGCCAAGATAGGAACACTGAAGCTTTCTTT

V gene: TRBV5-4
J gene: TRBJ1-2
clone size: few
D gene: TRBD1
CDR3 protein: CASSFTGDRGYTF
CDR3 DNA: TGTGCCAGCAGCTTTACAGGGGACAGAGGCTACACCTTC

V gene: TRBV7-9
J gene: TRBJ1-1
clone size: -
D gene: -
CDR3 protein: CASSGEWRHPEAFF
CDR3 DNA: TGTGCCAGCAGCGGGGAGTGGAGACACCCTGAAGCTTTCTTT

V gene: TRBV30
J gene: TRBJ2-3
clone size: few
D gene: TRBD2
CDR3 protein: CAWSVIGGDTQYF
CDR3 DNA: TGTGCCTGGAGTGTAATCGGGGGGGATACGCAGTATTTT

V gene: TRBV28
J gene: TRBJ2-1
clone size: -
D gene: TRBD2
CDR3 protein: CASKRGLAGYNEQFF
CDR3 DNA: TGTGCCAGCAAAAGGGGACTAGCGGGTTACAATGAGCAGTTCTTC

V gene: TRBV2
J gene: TRBJ2-1
clone size: -
D gene: -
CDR3 protein: CASSDNGPSEPFF
CDR3 DNA: TGTGCCAGCAGTGATAATGGTCCATCGGAGCCGTTCTTC

V gene: TRBV11-1
J gene: TRBJ2-7
clone size: few
D gene: -
CDR3 protein: CASSLRKGAYEQYF
CDR3 DNA: TGTGCCAGCAGCTTAAGAAAAGGGGCCTACGAGCAGTACTTC

V gene: TRBV5-4
J gene: TRBJ2-7
clone size: few
D gene: -
CDR3 protein: CASSLDPGRYEQYF
CDR3 DNA: TGTGCCAGCAGCTTGGATCCGGGAAGGTACGAGCAGTACTTC

V gene: TRBV9
J gene: TRBJ1-2
clone size: -
D gene: -
CDR3 protein: CASSVEQGSYNYGYTF
CDR3 DNA: TGTGCCAGCAGCGTAGAACAGGGATCGTATAACTATGGCTACACCTTC

V gene: TRBV5-8
J gene: TRBJ2-1
clone size: -
D gene: TRBD2
CDR3 protein: CASTRGTSRHNEQFF
CDR3 DNA: TGTGCCAGCACCCGAGGGACTAGCAGGCACAATGAGCAGTTCTTC

V gene: TRBV7-7
J gene: TRBJ2-5
clone size: -
D gene: -
CDR3 protein: CASSRTAGETTQYF
CDR3 DNA: TGTGCTAGCAGCCGCACTGCAGGGGAAACGACCCAGTACTTC

V gene: TRBV6-1
J gene: TRBJ2-1
clone size: few
D gene: -
CDR3 protein: CASSDGLAGLNEQFF
CDR3 DNA: TGTGCCAGCAGTGATGGCTTAGCTGGTTTGAATGAGCAGTTCTTC

V gene: TRBV5-4
J gene: TRBJ1-5
clone size: many
D gene: TRBD1
CDR3 protein: CASSLQGISQPQHF
CDR3 DNA: TGTGCCAGCAGCTTACAGGGGATCAGCCAGCCCCAGCATTTT

V gene: TRBV14
J gene: TRBJ2-5
clone size: few
D gene: -
CDR3 protein: CASSQVQGIETQYF
CDR3 DNA: TGTGCCAGCAGCCAAGTCCAGGGGATAGAGACCCAGTACTTC

V gene: TRBV7-2
J gene: TRBJ2-7
clone size: -
D gene: -
CDR3 protein: CASSLFGPYEQYF
CDR3 DNA: TGTGCCAGCAGCTTATTTGGCCCTTACGAGCAGTACTTC

V gene: TRBV7-2
J gene: TRBJ1-2
clone size: -
D gene: TRBD1
CDR3 protein: CASSSPPAGGTGYTF
CDR3 DNA: TGTGCCAGCAGCTCTCCCCCCGCAGGGGGAACGGGCTACACCTTC